Listed below are T cell receptor beta chains from one sample, sequenced in a study of vaccination and CD4 T cells after COVID-19. These TCRs' antigens remain unknown. TCRdb reprocessed the PCR reads with MiXCR, giving one entry per CDR3 protein. Among 8,900 or so distinct CDR3 sequences listed, 25% to 40% were seen once. The sample was CD4+ T cells from blood, cultured in vitro. These receptor sequences come from a human donor in good health. CDR3s include the opening cysteine and the closing phenylalanine or tryptophan. Each record gives: D gene, clone size, J gene, V gene, CDR3 DNA, CDR3 protein. D genes are given only for firm matches. Size is stated for part of the rows, as once, few or many counts, or as a class when the clone is expanded.

d_call: -
clone_size: -
j_call: TRBJ2-1
v_call: TRBV6-5
cdr3_nt: TGTGCCAGCAGTTACAACGATGAGCAGTTCTTC
cdr3_aa: CASSYNDEQFF

d_call: -
clone_size: few
j_call: TRBJ1-6
v_call: TRBV7-9
cdr3_nt: TGTGCCAGCAGCCTAGCGGGCGGCGCAGGCTATAATTCACCCCTCCACTTT
cdr3_aa: CASSLAGGAGYNSPLHF

d_call: -
clone_size: -
j_call: TRBJ2-3
v_call: TRBV6-2/TRBV6-3
cdr3_nt: TGTGCCAGCACCCCGAGGGCGGGGAGCACAGATACGCAGTATTTT
cdr3_aa: CASTPRAGSTDTQYF

d_call: -
clone_size: -
j_call: TRBJ2-5
v_call: TRBV20-1
cdr3_nt: TGCAGTGCTAGAGAACGCAGGGGCTTTGAGACCCAGTACTTC
cdr3_aa: CSARERRGFETQYF

d_call: -
clone_size: few
j_call: TRBJ2-7
v_call: TRBV6-1
cdr3_nt: TGTGCCAGCAAAAGGAGCGGCAGAGGGTACGAGCAGTACTTC
cdr3_aa: CASKRSGRGYEQYF

d_call: -
clone_size: few
j_call: TRBJ1-2
v_call: TRBV6-1
cdr3_nt: TGTGCCAGCAGCCCCGGGCCTCTCAACGGCTACACCTTC
cdr3_aa: CASSPGPLNGYTF

d_call: -
clone_size: -
j_call: TRBJ1-5
v_call: TRBV27
cdr3_nt: TGTGCCAGCAGTTTAGGGGGTTATGGCAATCAGCCCCAGCATTTT
cdr3_aa: CASSLGGYGNQPQHF

d_call: -
clone_size: few
j_call: TRBJ1-1
v_call: TRBV27
cdr3_nt: TGTGCCAGCAGCCCACAGGCCGACGGGGGGCTGAACACTGAAGCTTTCTTT
cdr3_aa: CASSPQADGGLNTEAFF

d_call: -
clone_size: few
j_call: TRBJ2-2
v_call: TRBV21-1
cdr3_nt: TGTGCCGGATGGACAGAGGGGCAGGCCGGGGAGCTGTTTTTT
cdr3_aa: CAGWTEGQAGELFF

d_call: -
clone_size: -
j_call: TRBJ2-7
v_call: TRBV6-5
cdr3_nt: TGTGCCAGCAGTTACGACGACAGACCCAGCTCCTACGAGCAGTACTTC
cdr3_aa: CASSYDDRPSSYEQYF

d_call: -
clone_size: -
j_call: TRBJ2-7
v_call: TRBV5-1
cdr3_nt: TGCGCCAGCAGCTACGGCAGGGAGGTCTACGAGCAGTACTTC
cdr3_aa: CASSYGREVYEQYF

d_call: -
clone_size: few
j_call: TRBJ2-5
v_call: TRBV20-1
cdr3_nt: TGCAGTGCTAGACAGAGACTAGGACAAGAGACCCAGTACTTC
cdr3_aa: CSARQRLGQETQYF

d_call: -
clone_size: -
j_call: TRBJ1-2
v_call: TRBV3-1
cdr3_nt: TGTGCCAGCAGCCAAGCAGGGCAGGGCTACACCTTC
cdr3_aa: CASSQAGQGYTF

d_call: TRBD1
clone_size: medium-sized
j_call: TRBJ1-5
v_call: TRBV7-9
cdr3_nt: TGTGCCAGCAGCTCCTTGACAGGGGGATATAGCAATCAGCCCCAGCATTTT
cdr3_aa: CASSSLTGGYSNQPQHF

d_call: -
clone_size: few
j_call: TRBJ1-1
v_call: TRBV2
cdr3_nt: TGTGCCAGTAGTGCAGTAAACACTGAAGCTTTCTTT
cdr3_aa: CASSAVNTEAFF

d_call: -
clone_size: few
j_call: TRBJ2-1
v_call: TRBV6-5
cdr3_nt: TGTGCCAGCAGTTACAGTGGGCGCTCCTACAATGAGCAGTTCTTC
cdr3_aa: CASSYSGRSYNEQFF

d_call: -
clone_size: few
j_call: TRBJ1-1
v_call: TRBV9
cdr3_nt: TGTGCCAGCAGCGTAAGGGCAGGGGCCTTGAACACTGAAGCTTTCTTT
cdr3_aa: CASSVRAGALNTEAFF

d_call: -
clone_size: -
j_call: TRBJ1-6
v_call: TRBV7-8
cdr3_nt: TGTGCCAGCAGCGAGGGACAAAGGGATTCACCCCTCCACTTT
cdr3_aa: CASSEGQRDSPLHF

d_call: TRBD1
clone_size: -
j_call: TRBJ2-6
v_call: TRBV27
cdr3_nt: TGTGCCAGCAGTGTACAGGGGTATCAGGAGACCAACGTCCTGACTTTC
cdr3_aa: CASSVQGYQETNVLTF

d_call: -
clone_size: -
j_call: TRBJ2-6
v_call: TRBV7-9
cdr3_nt: TGTGCCAGCAGCCCTGGGGCCAACGTCCTGACTTTC
cdr3_aa: CASSPGANVLTF

d_call: -
clone_size: few
j_call: TRBJ1-5
v_call: TRBV5-6
cdr3_nt: TGTGCCAGCAGCTTAGGCGGAACCAATCAGCCCCAGCATTTT
cdr3_aa: CASSLGGTNQPQHF

d_call: -
clone_size: -
j_call: TRBJ1-2
v_call: TRBV18
cdr3_nt: TGTGCCAGCTCACCAATGGGGGCAGAAGGCTACACCTTC
cdr3_aa: CASSPMGAEGYTF

d_call: -
clone_size: few
j_call: TRBJ1-1
v_call: TRBV11-2
cdr3_nt: TGTGCCAGCAGCTTACCACCGAACACTGAAGCTTTCTTT
cdr3_aa: CASSLPPNTEAFF